This T cell receptor (beta chain) derives from a study of T cell changes during pregnancy in multiple sclerosis. V was trimmed by 5 bases and J by 2 bases, leaving 12 bases between them. The CDR3 has 14 residues. Looked up from germline, CDR1 is SGHVS and CDR2 is FNYEAQ. Clones were sequenced by immunoSEQ multiplex PCR, and TCRdb holds only the in-frame ones, with some missing. Of roughly 75,000 clones in the sample, roughly 90% were seen once. The sequence was collected from a female donor with multiple sclerosis, enrolled in a pregnancy study. The V call is TRBV7-6, the J call TRBJ2-5; tentatively, D is TRBD2 (6 bases). The material was peripheral blood, obtained before pregnancy. The CDR3 is CASSQMTRQETQYF. CDR3 in DNA: TGTGCCAGCAGCCAAATGACTAGACAAGAGACCCAGTACTTC.